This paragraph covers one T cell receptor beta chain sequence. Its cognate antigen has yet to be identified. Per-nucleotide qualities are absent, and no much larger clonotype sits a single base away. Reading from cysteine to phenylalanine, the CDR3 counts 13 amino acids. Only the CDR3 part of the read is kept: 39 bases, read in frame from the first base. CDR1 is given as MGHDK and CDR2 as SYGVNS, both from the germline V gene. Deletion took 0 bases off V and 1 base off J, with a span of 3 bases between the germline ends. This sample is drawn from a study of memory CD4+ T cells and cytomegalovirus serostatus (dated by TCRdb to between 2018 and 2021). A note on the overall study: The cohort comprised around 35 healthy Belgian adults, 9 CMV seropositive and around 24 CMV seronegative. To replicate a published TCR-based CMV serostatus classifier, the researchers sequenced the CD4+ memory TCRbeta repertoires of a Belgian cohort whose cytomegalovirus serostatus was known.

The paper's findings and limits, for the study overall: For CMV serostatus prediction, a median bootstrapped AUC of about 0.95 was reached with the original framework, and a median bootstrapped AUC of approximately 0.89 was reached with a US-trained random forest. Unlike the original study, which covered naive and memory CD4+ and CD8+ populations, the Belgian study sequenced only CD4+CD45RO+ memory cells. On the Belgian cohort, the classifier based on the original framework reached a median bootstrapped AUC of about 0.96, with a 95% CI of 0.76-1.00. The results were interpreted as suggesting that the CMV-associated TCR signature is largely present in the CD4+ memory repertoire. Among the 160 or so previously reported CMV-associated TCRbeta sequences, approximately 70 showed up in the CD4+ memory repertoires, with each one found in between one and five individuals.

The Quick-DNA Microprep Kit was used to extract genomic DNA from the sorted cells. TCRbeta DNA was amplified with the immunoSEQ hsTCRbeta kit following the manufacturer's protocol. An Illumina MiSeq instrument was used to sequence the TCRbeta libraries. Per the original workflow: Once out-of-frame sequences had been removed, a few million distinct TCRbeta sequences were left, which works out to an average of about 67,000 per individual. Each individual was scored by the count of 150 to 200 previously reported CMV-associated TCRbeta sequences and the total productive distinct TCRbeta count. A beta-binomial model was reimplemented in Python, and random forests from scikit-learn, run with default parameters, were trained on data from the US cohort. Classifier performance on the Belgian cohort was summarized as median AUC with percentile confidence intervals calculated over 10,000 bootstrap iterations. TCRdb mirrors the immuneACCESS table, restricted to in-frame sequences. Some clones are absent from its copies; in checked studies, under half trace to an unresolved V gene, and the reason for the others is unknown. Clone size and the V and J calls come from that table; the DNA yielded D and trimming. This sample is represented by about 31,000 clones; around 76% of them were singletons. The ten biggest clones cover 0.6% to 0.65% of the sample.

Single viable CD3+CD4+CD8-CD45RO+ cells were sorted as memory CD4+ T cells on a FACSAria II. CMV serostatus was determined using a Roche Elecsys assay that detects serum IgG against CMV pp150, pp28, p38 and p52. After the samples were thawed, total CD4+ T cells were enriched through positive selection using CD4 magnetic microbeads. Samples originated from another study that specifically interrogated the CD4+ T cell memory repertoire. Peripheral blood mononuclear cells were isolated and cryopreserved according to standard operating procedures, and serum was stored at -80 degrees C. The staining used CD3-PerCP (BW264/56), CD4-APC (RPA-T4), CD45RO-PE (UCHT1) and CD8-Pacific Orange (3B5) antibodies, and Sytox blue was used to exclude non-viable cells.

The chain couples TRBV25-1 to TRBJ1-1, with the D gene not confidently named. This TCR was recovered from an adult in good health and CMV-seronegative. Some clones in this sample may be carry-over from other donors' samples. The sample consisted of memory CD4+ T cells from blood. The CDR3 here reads CASSEYRNTEAFF. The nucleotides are TGTGCCAGCAGTGAATACAGGAACACTGAAGCTTTCTTT.